These 18 T cell receptor beta chains share one sample of origin, sequenced in a study of blood T cell repertoires in COVID-19 (dated by TCRdb to the early 2020s). The library was prepared using the immunoSEQ multiplex PCR assay. TCRdb provides this immuneACCESS table in a form limited to in-frame rearrangements. Some clones are lacking; in checked studies, under half of them reflect an unresolved V gene, and why the rest are absent is not known. The sample table records about 190,000 clones; 65% to 85% of these occur just once. The ten largest clones represent roughly 17% of the sample. The sequenced material came from peripheral blood. All receptors come from a man between 60 and 75 years old with active or convalescent COVID-19.

This clone appeared a single time. This rearrangement joins TRBV11-3 to TRBJ2-7, with D possibly TRBD2 on 5 matching bases. This CDR3 contains 15 residues. Germline-derived CDR1 and CDR2 are SGHNT and YENEEA. With 5 bases removed from V and 5 bases from J, the gap between germline ends came to 19 bases. DNA for the CDR3: TGTGCCAGCAGCGATGAGGGTTTTTACATCGACGAGCAGTACTTC. Residues: CASSDEGFYIDEQYF. The variable domain in full, completed from reference TRBV11-3 and TRBJ2-7, reads EAGVVQSPRYKIIEKKQPVAFWCNPISGHNTLYWYLQNLGQGPELLIRYENEEAVDDSQLPKDRFSAERLKGVDSTLKIQPAELGDSAVYLCASSDEGFYIDEQYFGPGTRLTVT.

CDR3 DNA: TGTGCCAGCTCACCACCCACAGGGTATGGTGACGAGCAGTTCTTC. Translation: CASSPPTGYGDEQFF. The chain combines TRBV18 with TRBJ2-1; TRBD1 might be the D (6 bases). The V end was cut by 0 bases, the J end by 10 bases, with 16 bases between. The CDR3 spans 15 residues. Germline values: CDR1 KGHSH, CDR2 LQKENI.

As DNA, the CDR3 is TGTGCCAGCAGTGAGATAGGCCGGGGGGGCTACACCTTC. The encoded protein is CASSEIGRGGYTF. This chain joins TRBV2 and TRBJ1-2, with a weak D call TRBD1 (5 bases). Germline values: CDR1 SNHLY, CDR2 FYNNEI. The CDR3 has 13 amino acids. Deletions cut 3 bases from V and 8 bases from J, with 13 bases between.

The chain has TRBV3-1 (or the pseudogene TRBV3-2) and TRBJ1-2; unclear D gene. V lost 1 base to trimming and J lost 0 bases, with 6 bases between them. The CDR3 consists of 14 residues. Germline CDR1 and CDR2: LGHDT and YNNKEL (reference sequence). The CDR3 DNA follows: TGTGCCAGCAGCCAAGCGACATCTAACTATGGCTACACCTTC. The encoded protein is CASSQATSNYGYTF.

The chain is built from TRBV6-5 and TRBJ1-5, with D tentatively TRBD1 (6 bases). Trimming cost V 5 bases and J 0 bases, with 11 bases left between them. The CDR3 loop spans 15 amino acids. Per germline, CDR1 MNHEY and CDR2 SVGAGI. The CDR3 coding sequence is TGTGCCAGCAGTCCCGGACAGTATAGCAATCAGCCCCAGCATTTT. This encodes CASSPGQYSNQPQHF.

There are a few counts of this clone. The chain links TRBV10-3 to TRBJ2-2; D possibly corresponds to TRBD1 (5 bases). CDR1 is ENHRY, CDR2 SYGVKD, per germline. V was pared by 2 bases and J by 6 bases, with 13 bases between. The CDR3 spans 15 residues. In nucleotides, the CDR3 is TGTGCCATCAGTGAGATGGGGCCGGTTGCCGGGGAGCTGTTTTTT. It yields the protein CAISEMGPVAGELFF.

This chain connects TRBV5-6 to TRBJ2-1; a possible D gene is TRBD2 (5 bases). The V and J ends lost 0 bases and 0 bases respectively, with 7 bases between them. The CDR3 consists of 15 residues. Germline V gene lookup returns CDR1 SGHDT and CDR2 YYEEEE. The CDR3: CASSLVGGSYNEQFF. The CDR3 coding sequence is TGTGCCAGCAGCTTGGTCGGAGGCTCCTACAATGAGCAGTTCTTC.

V usage is TRBV10-3 and J usage is TRBJ1-6, with TRBD1 matching over 7 bases. Germline V gene lookup returns CDR1 ENHRY and CDR2 SYGVKD. The V and J ends lost 4 bases and 4 bases, in that order; junction bases with no gene match: 1. There are 14 residues in the CDR3. The CDR3 spells CAISGTGYNSPLHF. The CDR3 DNA follows: TGTGCCATCAGTGGGACAGGTTATAATTCACCCCTCCACTTT.

J is TRBJ2-6 and V is TRBV30; tentative D call: TRBD1 (5 bases). The length of the CDR3 is 15 residues. Germline assignment: CDR1 GTSNPN and CDR2 SVGIG (reference sequence). With 0 bases removed from V and 0 bases from J, the gap between germline ends came to 6 bases. The CDR3 here is CAWSVGASGANVLTF. CDR3 sequence (DNA): TGTGCCTGGAGTGTAGGGGCCTCTGGGGCCAACGTCCTGACTTTC.

The chain links TRBV29-1 to TRBJ2-5; 8 nucleotides align to TRBD2. The trim removed 0 bases at V and 4 bases at J, leaving 4 bases unmatched. There are 14 residues in the CDR3. Germline CDR1 SQVTM, CDR2 ANQGSEA. Written as DNA, the CDR3 is TGCAGCGTTGAAGATGGCGGGAGGCGAGAGACCCAGTACTTC. Amino acid sequence: CSVEDGGRRETQYF.

The rearrangement joins TRBV15 to TRBJ2-1, with 7 bases that match TRBD2. In germline, CDR1 is LNHNV, CDR2 YYDKDF (reference sequence). The CDR3 has 16 amino acids. V gave up 0 bases and J gave up 1 base; unmatched junction bases: 3. CDR3 region: CATSRDKGGSYNEQFF. Written as DNA, the CDR3 is TGTGCCACCAGCAGAGATAAGGGAGGGTCCTACAATGAGCAGTTCTTC. Full variable domain (remainder filled in from reference TRBV15 and TRBJ2-1): DAMVIQNPRYQVTQFGKPVTLSCSQTLNHNVMYWYQQKSSQAPKLLFHYYDKDFNNEADTPDNFQSRRPNTSFCFLDIRSPGLGDTAMYLCATSRDKGGSYNEQFFGPGTRLTVL.

This rearrangement joins TRBV5-8 to TRBJ1-5; the match to TRBD1 covers 10 bases. This CDR3 is built from 17 residues. The germline gives CDR1 SGHTS, CDR2 YDEGEE. Losses at the gene ends were 1 base for V and 0 bases for J; bases not matched to a gene: 4. The DNA for the CDR3 is TGTGCCAGCAGCTTGAGGACAGGGGGTTATAGCAATCAGCCCCAGCATTTT. This sequence encodes CASSLRTGGYSNQPQHF. The full variable domain, rest sourced from reference TRBV5-8 and TRBJ1-5, is EAGVTQSPTHLIKTRGQQATLRCSPISGHTSVYWYQQALGLGLQFLLWYDEGEERNRGNFPPRFSGRQFPNYSSELNVNALELEDSALYLCASSLRTGGYSNQPQHFGDGTRLSIL.

The chain couples TRBV7-9 to TRBJ1-3, with D unresolved. The CDR3 runs to 15 residues. Trimming shortened V by 5 bases and J by 0 bases, and 11 bases separated the two germline ends. CDR1 is SEHNR, CDR2 FQNEAQ, per germline (reference sequence). In nucleotides, the CDR3 is TGTGCCAGCAGCGCCCGAGGGAGCTCTGGAAACACCATATATTTT. Protein product: CASSARGSSGNTIYF.

The V call is TRBV6-2 or TRBV6-3, the J call TRBJ1-5, with 7 bases aligning to TRBD1. Germline lookup yields CDR1 MNHEY and CDR2 SVGEGT. The length of the CDR3 is 16 residues. After removal of 4 bases from V and 3 bases from J, the junction contained 9 bases not matched to a gene. CDR3 in DNA: TGTGCCAGCAGTTCACGGACAGGTACGGTCAATCAGCCCCAGCATTTT. It translates to CASSSRTGTVNQPQHF.

The chain couples TRBV4-2 to TRBJ1-2, with D hard to call. The length of the CDR3 is 12 residues. The ends were cut back, 1 base at V and 4 bases at J, with 4 bases in the middle. Germline V gene data show CDR1 as LGHNA and CDR2 as YNFKEQ. The CDR3 DNA is TGTGCCAGCAGCCAAGCCGGCTATGGCTACACCTTC. Its protein is CASSQAGYGYTF.

The rearrangement links TRBV11-3 to TRBJ1-1; no clear D. Germline V CDR1 and CDR2: SGHNT, YENEEA. The CDR3 has 13 amino acids. V shed 3 bases and J shed 4 bases, with 9 bases lying between them. The CDR3 is CASSLKTRTEAFF. In DNA, the CDR3 is TGTGCCAGCAGCTTGAAGACACGCACTGAAGCTTTCTTT.

The chain links TRBV18 to TRBJ2-1; D not resolved. V lost 3 bases, J lost 7 bases, and 10 bases lay in between. The CDR3 contains 13 residues. Germline assignment: CDR1 KGHSH and CDR2 LQKENI. The CDR3 nucleotides read TGTGCCAGCTCACCTGGCTCGAAGAATGAGCAGTTCTTC. This codes for CASSPGSKNEQFF.

This chain links TRBV24-1 with TRBJ2-1, with 8 bases that match TRBD2. V gave up 4 bases and J gave up 2 bases; unmatched junction bases: 3. CDR1 is KGHDR and CDR2 is SFDVKD in the germline V gene. CDR3 size: 15 residues. The CDR3 region has the DNA TGTGCCACCAGTGAAGCGGGAGTACCCTACAATGAGCAGTTCTTC. Its translation is CATSEAGVPYNEQFF.